This entry is about one TCR beta chain. Its antigen is undetermined. V shed 6 bases, J shed 5 bases, and the junction held 0 bases outside the gene matches. Germline V gives CDR1 MNHEY, CDR2 SMNVEV (reference sequence). The CDR3 is 12 amino acids. These data come from a study of beta chain features in type 1 diabetes. Study conclusions and caveats: Any HLA effect on TCRB rearrangement was left unresolved by small sub-analyses. Shorter TCRB CDR3s, moderately but significantly so, were found in Type 1 diabetes patients in all four CD4+ subsets. Shorter templates might be favored by PCR, equally in patients and controls.

Using CD45RO/CCR7/CD25/CD127/CD95/CD27, CD4+ naive, central memory, regulatory and stem cell-like memory cells were sorted. The authors reverse transcribed all of the isolated RNA, so sequencing captured expressed TCRB transcripts. TCRdb's copy holds only in-frame clones and misses some; the assay was immunoSEQ multiplex PCR. The table lists roughly 300,000 clones, roughly an eighth of them singletons. V gene TRBV27 combines with J gene TRBJ2-2; TRBD2 matches 7 bases. This sequence was found in a young man with type 1 diabetes. Source material: naive CD4+ T cells from blood. The CDR3 coding sequence is TGTGCCAGCAGGCGGGGGACCGGGGAGCTGTTTTTT. It specifies CASRRGTGELFF.